Listed below are T cell receptor beta chains from one sample, sequenced in a study of T cell clones after liver transplantation. The table came from immunoSEQ multiplex PCR; TCRdb's copy has only in-frame clones and leaves some out. The sample shows some 75,000 clones, 80% of them seen only once. The sequences come from CD4+ T cells from blood, collected before liver transplant. The receptors derive from a human donor who received a liver transplant. Both conserved end residues are part of each CDR3. The order of the fields is CDR3 protein, CDR3 DNA, clone size, D gene, J gene, V gene. A D gene is named only where the DNA matches it firmly. Clone sizes are given selectively: once, few, many, or a class where the clone is expanded.

CAIRTSGTDTQYF	TGTGCCATCAGGACTAGCGGGACGGATACGCAGTATTTT	-	TRBD2	TRBJ2-3	TRBV18
CASSLRGEQFF	TGTGCCAGCAGTTTACGGGGGGAGCAGTTCTTC	-	-	TRBJ2-1	TRBV27
CASMPGLAASYEQYF	TGTGCCAGCATGCCTGGGCTAGCGGCCTCCTACGAGCAGTACTTC	-	TRBD2	TRBJ2-7	TRBV28
CASSLVVGFRTDTQYF	TGTGCCAGCAGCTTAGTGGTAGGCTTCCGCACAGATACGCAGTATTTT	-	-	TRBJ2-3	TRBV7-9
CASSLIMTYGYTF	TGTGCCAGCAGTTTAATCATGACGTATGGCTACACCTTC	-	-	TRBJ1-2	TRBV28
CASSSGGQFSMNTEAFF	TGTGCCAGCAGCTCGGGTGGACAGTTTTCTATGAACACTGAAGCTTTCTTT	-	-	TRBJ1-1	TRBV11-2
CASSPGQLGTGELFF	TGTGCCAGCTCACCGGGACAGCTTGGAACCGGGGAGCTGTTTTTT	-	TRBD1	TRBJ2-2	TRBV18
CASSPPGLAGNSYNEQFF	TGTGCCAGCAGCCCCCCGGGACTAGCGGGTAACTCCTACAATGAGCAGTTCTTC	-	TRBD2	TRBJ2-1	TRBV7-9
CASSLVGGGNTEAFF	TGTGCCAGCAGTTTAGTGGGGGGAGGGAACACTGAAGCTTTCTTT	-	-	TRBJ1-1	TRBV28
CASRPPLAGERDEQFF	TGTGCCAGCAGGCCGCCCCTAGCGGGAGAGCGTGATGAGCAGTTCTTC	few	TRBD2	TRBJ2-1	TRBV6-6
CASSLSRSNEKLFF	TGTGCCAGCAGCTTAAGCAGGTCTAATGAAAAACTGTTTTTT	-	-	TRBJ1-4	TRBV7-2
CASSYIASGAGELFF	TGTGCCAGCAGTTACATAGCTAGTGGGGCCGGGGAGCTGTTTTTT	-	-	TRBJ2-2	TRBV6-6
CASSRPGVRNEQFF	TGTGCCAGTAGTAGACCCGGGGTCAGGAATGAGCAGTTCTTC	-	-	TRBJ2-1	TRBV19
CAISGQGYEQYF	TGTGCCATCAGCGGACAGGGCTACGAGCAGTACTTC	-	TRBD1	TRBJ2-7	TRBV6-1
CASSSDGTGGHYEQYF	TGCGCCAGCAGTTCCGACGGTACGGGAGGCCACTACGAGCAGTACTTC	-	TRBD2	TRBJ2-7	TRBV5-1
CASSQSTGWETQYF	TGTGCCAGCAGCCAGTCGACAGGGTGGGAGACCCAGTACTTC	-	TRBD1	TRBJ2-5	TRBV7-2
CASSLMRGETQYF	TGTGCCAGCAGCTTAATGCGCGGGGAGACCCAGTACTTC	-	-	TRBJ2-5	TRBV7-3
CASSLTVLNTEAFF	TGTGCCAGCAGCTTGACAGTGTTGAACACTGAAGCTTTCTTT	few	-	TRBJ1-1	TRBV7-9
CASSYLQNYEQYF	TGTGCCAGCAGTTACTTACAGAACTACGAGCAGTACTTC	-	-	TRBJ2-7	TRBV6-5
CASSLGGEGNTIYF	TGCGCCAGCAGCTTGGGTGGGGAAGGAAACACCATATATTTT	once	-	TRBJ1-3	TRBV5-1
CASRREDEQYF	TGTGCCAGCAGGCGGGAGGACGAGCAGTACTTC	few	TRBD2	TRBJ2-7	TRBV2
CASSQDPRDSAGNNEQFF	TGCGCCAGCAGCCAAGATCCCCGGGACTCCGCGGGGAACAATGAGCAGTTCTTC	-	-	TRBJ2-1	TRBV4-1
CASSYGQHSTDTQYF	TGTGCCAGCAGCTACGGACAGCACAGCACAGATACGCAGTATTTT	-	-	TRBJ2-3	TRBV5-8
CASSQEWTLVDEKLFF	TGCGCCAGCAGCCAAGAATGGACCCTCGTAGATGAAAAACTGTTTTTT	-	-	TRBJ1-4	TRBV4-3
CASSSPFRDEQYF	TGTGCCAGCAGCTCGCCCTTCAGGGACGAGCAGTACTTC	-	-	TRBJ2-7	TRBV7-8
CASSPQGPTGGYTF	TGTGCCAGCAGCCCACAGGGGCCAACCGGTGGCTACACCTTC	few	TRBD1	TRBJ1-2	TRBV14
CASSLLPHGRTTSGANVLTF	TGCGCCAGCAGCTTACTACCCCACGGCCGGACTACCTCTGGGGCCAACGTCCTGACTTTC	once	-	TRBJ2-6	TRBV10-2
CASSLAGGIYEQYF	TGCGCCAGCAGCTTGGCAGGGGGAATCTACGAGCAGTACTTC	once	TRBD1	TRBJ2-7	TRBV5-1
CASKGGLAGVRTDTQYF	TGTGCCAGCAAAGGGGGACTAGCGGGAGTGCGGACAGATACGCAGTATTTT	-	TRBD2	TRBJ2-3	TRBV27
CASSYHREKQFF	TGCGCCAGCTCTTACCACCGGGAAAAGCAGTTCTTC	few	-	TRBJ2-1	TRBV10-1
CASSLYGRWGGYTF	TGTGCCAGCAGCTTATACGGGCGGTGGGGGGGCTACACCTTC	-	-	TRBJ1-2	TRBV7-2
CSVHRTDDLYNEQFF	TGCAGCGTTCATCGGACGGATGACCTGTACAATGAGCAGTTCTTC	-	-	TRBJ2-1	TRBV29-1
CASSDDRSPYEQYF	TGTGCCAGCAGTGACGACAGGTCACCCTACGAGCAGTACTTC	-	-	TRBJ2-7	TRBV6-1
CASSERAGVYGYTF	TGTGCCAGCAGTGAAAGGGCAGGGGTTTATGGCTACACCTTC	-	-	TRBJ1-2	TRBV2
CASSQERGRGTDTQYF	TGCGCCAGCAGCCAAGAAAGGGGTCGAGGCACAGATACGCAGTATTTT	-	-	TRBJ2-3	TRBV4-1
CASKDHPAGYGYTF	TGTGCCAGCAAGGACCATCCCGCGGGCTATGGCTACACCTTC	-	-	TRBJ1-2	TRBV9